One sample yielded the 15 T cell receptor beta chains listed below, sequenced in a study of T-cell reconstitution after alpha-beta-depleted transplantation in children. A TCRbeta library incorporating unique molecular identifiers was prepared. TCRdb reprocessed the PCR reads via MiXCR and lists one record per CDR3 protein. The sample includes some 440,000 distinct CDR3 sequences, around 15% of them seen just once. Sequencing was performed on PBMCs, mostly from graft donor cells, taken 360 days after TCRalphabeta/CD19-depleted stem cell transplant. The receptors were sampled from a boy less than two years old who had a stem cell transplant for Wiskott-Aldrich syndrome, so the T cells may come from the graft donor.

The chain links TRBV4-1 to TRBJ2-1; D not certain. The V gene's germline CDR1 is MGHRA and CDR2 YSYEKL. The CDR3 spans 14 residues. The V end lost 0 bases, the J end lost 6 bases, and 9 bases lay between the germline ends. This CDR3 is CASSQDPAANEQFF. In DNA form, the CDR3 reads TGCGCCAGCAGCCAAGATCCGGCTGCCAATGAGCAGTTCTTC.

The chain employs TRBV9 and TRBJ1-1; D is ambiguous. Germline assignment: CDR1 SGDLS and CDR2 YYNGEE. The CDR3 spans 13 residues. V dropped 6 bases and J dropped 0 bases, with 9 bases sitting between them. The chain's CDR3 is CASTRSLNTEAFF. The CDR3 nucleotides are TGTGCCAGCACCCGAAGCCTGAACACTGAAGCTTTCTTT.

This clonotype was detected only a few times. This rearrangement joins TRBV7-8 to TRBJ2-7; 8 nucleotides match TRBD1. Losses at the gene ends were 1 base for V and 6 bases for J; bases not matched to a gene: 8. The germline V gene encodes CDR1 SGHVS and CDR2 FQNEAQ. CDR3 length: 15 residues. CDR3 amino acids: CASSLGGQGEGEQYF. For the CDR3, the DNA is TGTGCCAGCAGCTTAGGAGGACAGGGCGAAGGCGAGCAGTACTTC.

The chain links TRBV6-1 to TRBJ2-3; TRBD2 agrees at 12 bases. The trim removed 8 bases at V and 2 bases at J, leaving 11 bases unmatched. CDR1 and CDR2 from the germline V gene are MNHNS and SASEGT. The CDR3 has 17 amino acids. The CDR3 is CASSIRTSGVFTDTQYF. The CDR3 DNA reads as TGTGCCAGCTCGATTAGGACTAGCGGGGTATTCACAGATACGCAGTATTTT.

This clonotype showed up many times. The chain combines TRBV7-9 with TRBJ2-7, with TRBD2 matching 13 bases. This CDR3 is 15 amino acids long. Germline V gene lookup returns CDR1 SEHNR and CDR2 FQNEAQ (reference sequence). J lost 4 bases, V lost 4 bases, and 4 bases had no gene match. CDR3 DNA sequence: TGTGCCAGCAGCTATGGACTAGCGGGAGATTACGAGCAGTACTTC. It encodes CASSYGLAGDYEQYF.

The chain couples TRBV6-2 or TRBV6-3 to TRBJ2-1; a possible D gene is TRBD1 (5 bases). Trimming removed 3 bases from V and 2 bases from J, with 17 bases in between. There are 17 residues in the CDR3. From germline, CDR1 is MNHEY and CDR2 SVGEGT. CDR3 protein: CASSYWAGLGPYNEQFF. CDR3 in DNA: TGTGCCAGCAGTTATTGGGCAGGGTTGGGTCCCTACAATGAGCAGTTCTTC.

This clonotype has a handful of counts. V gene TRBV12-3 or TRBV12-4 combines with J gene TRBJ2-1, with 10 bases that match TRBD1. The CDR3 extends over 17 amino acids. The V and J ends lost 4 bases and 3 bases, in that order; junction bases with no gene match: 9. The chain's CDR3 is CASSYAPGQGRYNEQFF. For the CDR3, the DNA is TGTGCCAGCAGTTACGCTCCGGGACAGGGGCGCTACAATGAGCAGTTCTTC.

The chain links TRBV20-1 to TRBJ2-7; a possible D gene is TRBD2 (5 bases). This CDR3 has 12 residues. CDR1 and CDR2 (germline): DFQATT, SNEGSKA (reference sequence). The V gene lost 4 bases and the J gene lost 3 bases, with 10 bases spanning the gap. CDR3 in amino acids: CSAIRRGYEQYF. Written as DNA, the CDR3 is TGCAGTGCTATTCGTCGGGGCTACGAGCAGTACTTC.

The chain links TRBV5-1 to TRBJ2-6; D may be TRBD1 (5 bases). Germline CDR1 is SGHRS and CDR2 is YFSETQ. CDR3 length: 15 residues. Deletions cut 4 bases from V and 0 bases from J, with 8 bases between. CDR3: CASSPTVSGANVLTF. In DNA, the CDR3 is TGCGCCAGCAGCCCGACAGTCTCTGGGGCCAACGTCCTGACTTTC.

In this sample, this clonotype turned up many times. The chain has TRBV3-1 and TRBJ2-2; D is uncertain. CDR1 LGHDT and CDR2 YNNKEL come from the germline V gene (reference sequence). This CDR3 comprises 15 residues. V was trimmed by 4 bases and J by 5 bases, leaving 14 bases between them. CDR3 region: CASSPFSFGTGELFF. CDR3 bases: TGTGCCAGCAGCCCGTTCAGTTTCGGGACCGGGGAGCTGTTTTTT.

This clonotype has only a few counts. The chain links TRBV7-6 to TRBJ2-5; a weak D match, TRBD2 (5 bases). Germline V CDR1 and CDR2: SGHVS, FNYEAQ. CDR3 size: 15 residues. The germline V and J ends were trimmed by 0 bases and 4 bases, with 12 bases remaining between them. CDR3 nucleotide sequence: TGTGCCAGCAGCTTAGCGGGAGCCCGCCCAGAGACCCAGTACTTC. Residues: CASSLAGARPETQYF.

In this sample, this clonotype turned up a few times. The gene calls are TRBV12-3 or TRBV12-4 and TRBJ2-1; D ambiguous. The CDR3 has 13 residues. Trimming removed 3 bases at V and 9 bases at J, with 12 bases between. Written as DNA, the CDR3 is TGTGCCAGCAGTTTCCCCGTGTCAAGTGAGCAGTTCTTC. Translation: CASSFPVSSEQFF.

The genes are TRBV10-3 and TRBJ2-1, with 7 bases identical to TRBD2. V lost 8 bases to trimming and J lost 9 bases; unmatched junction nucleotides: 16. The V gene's germline CDR1 is ENHRY and CDR2 SYGVKD. The CDR3 covers 15 residues. The CDR3 sequence is CAIQFSAGRGFEQFF. CDR3 DNA: TGTGCCATCCAGTTTTCAGCGGGGCGGGGATTTGAGCAGTTCTTC.

This clonotype has only a few counts. The chain combines TRBV20-1 with TRBJ2-5; TRBD2 is a possible D gene (5 bases). This CDR3 contains 14 residues. CDR1 is DFQATT, CDR2 SNEGSKA, per germline (reference sequence). Deletions cut 6 bases from V and 4 bases from J, with 18 bases between. The CDR3 region has the DNA TGCAGTGCGGGAGAGGCCTACAAGAGAGAGACCCAGTACTTC. It codes for CSAGEAYKRETQYF.

This clonotype came up a few times. V and J are TRBV7-8 and TRBJ2-5; D ambiguous. V was shortened by 5 bases and J by 5 bases, with 18 bases between the two germline ends. The CDR3 consists of 15 residues. The germline V gene encodes CDR1 SGHVS and CDR2 FQNEAQ. The CDR3 spells CASSPNGYPMETQYF. CDR3 DNA: TGTGCCAGCAGCCCTAACGGGTATCCAATGGAGACCCAGTACTTC.